Each of the 3 T cell receptor beta chains below was sequenced from the same sample in a study of T-cell memory formation after mild COVID-19. Each CDR3 protein gets one entry after TCRdb re-called the 5' RACE reads with MiXCR. The table records around 310,000 distinct CDR3 sequences, roughly an eighth of them present only once. Sequencing was carried out using PBMCs or a T cell subset sorted from them (not recorded which). The receptors derive from a man younger than 30 who had mild COVID-19 (a few samples of this study predate the infection). Cell type and time point are not known.

V gene TRBV28 combines with J gene TRBJ1-5; no definite D call. The germline gives CDR1 MDHEN, CDR2 SYDVKM. The V end was cut by 4 bases, the J end by 3 bases, with 13 bases between. The CDR3 has 15 amino acids. CDR3 DNA: TGTGCCAGCAGTTCTCCGGGTGGGGTCAATCAGCCCCAGCATTTT. Amino acid sequence: CASSSPGGVNQPQHF.

Only a few counts were recorded for this clonotype. V is TRBV4-3 and J is TRBJ1-4, with D hard to call. The CDR3 totals 15 residues. The germline V gene has CDR1 LGHNA and CDR2 YSLEER. Trimming removed 0 bases from V and 8 bases from J, with 13 bases in between. The CDR3 loop is CASSQDGITGEKLFF. The CDR3 region has the DNA TGCGCCAGCAGCCAAGACGGGATCACGGGGGAAAAACTGTTTTTT.

This clonotype was detected a few times. The genes are TRBV2 and TRBJ2-7, with 16 positions matching TRBD2. The germline gives CDR1 SNHLY, CDR2 FYNNEI. Trimming took 6 bases from V and 6 from J; bases not matched to a gene: 5. There are 15 residues in the CDR3. This chain's CDR3 is CASRGLAGGAIEQYV. CDR3 nucleotide sequence: TGTGCCAGCAGGGGACTAGCGGGGGGGGCAATCGAGCAGTACGTC.